A single sample gave rise to the 10 T cell receptor beta chains below, sequenced in a study of control samples from healthy donors and cancer patients. Assay: immunoSEQ multiplex PCR; the TCRdb copy retains only in-frame clones and omits some. The table lists 130,000 to 150,000 clones, roughly 90% of them singletons, with about 10% in the top ten. Sequencing input: blood. The source of these receptors is a man aged 25 to 40 in good health.

The chain joins TRBV28 to TRBJ1-2; tentatively, D is TRBD1 (6 bases). Germline V gene sequence: CDR1 MDHEN, CDR2 SYDVKM. The CDR3 extends over 13 amino acids. Trimming took 6 bases from V and 3 from J, leaving 11 bases between them. The CDR3 DNA follows: TGTGCCAGCAGCGATCAGGGGTACTATGGCTACACCTTC. It translates to CASSDQGYYGYTF.

The rearrangement links TRBV6-1 to TRBJ1-5; TRBD1 matches at 7 bases. The CDR3 runs 21 residues. The V segment lost 0 bases and the J segment 0 bases; nucleotides outside the gene matches: 17. Per the germline V gene, CDR1 is MNHNS and CDR2 is SASEGT. DNA for the CDR3: TGTGCCAGCAGTGAAGCGACAGGGACATTTATCATCTCGGATAGCAATCAGCCCCAGCATTTT. Encoded protein: CASSEATGTFIISDSNQPQHF.

The chain joins TRBV19 to TRBJ2-1, with TRBD1 matching over 7 bases. From germline, CDR1 is LNHDA and CDR2 SQIVND (reference sequence). The CDR3 is made up of 15 amino acids. Trimming at V came to 1 base and at J to 4 bases, leaving 4 bases not matched to a gene. CDR3 protein: CASSIVTGQYNEQFF. As DNA, the CDR3 is TGTGCCAGTAGTATAGTGACGGGACAGTACAATGAGCAGTTCTTC. The variable domain in full, with the rest retrieved from reference TRBV19 and TRBJ2-1, is DGGITQSPKYLFRKEGQNVTLSCEQNLNHDAMYWYRQDPGQGLRLIYYSQIVNDFQKGDIAEGYSVSREKKESFPLTVTSAQKNPTAFYLCASSIVTGQYNEQFFGPGTRLTVL.

The chain uses TRBV7-2 and TRBJ2-5, with 10 bases that match TRBD2. Per germline, CDR1 SGHTA and CDR2 FQGNSA. CDR3 size: 16 residues. The V and J ends lost 5 bases and 5 bases, in that order; junction bases with no gene match: 11. CDR3 nucleotide sequence: TGTGCCAGCAGCCCCGGTCTAGCGGGAGTCCGCGAGACCCAGTACTTC. Translating gives CASSPGLAGVRETQYF. The whole variable domain, remainder taken from reference TRBV7-2 and TRBJ2-5, is GAGVSQSPSNKVTEKGKDVELRCDPISGHTALYWYRQSLGQGLEFLIYFQGNSAPDKSGLPSDRFSAERTGGSVSTLTIQRTQQEDSAVYLCASSPGLAGVRETQYFGPGTRLLVL.

CDR3 DNA: TGTGCCATCAGTGCCCGACCGGGACAGGGGAGCTCTGGGGCCAACGTCCTGACTTTC. Its translation is CAISARPGQGSSGANVLTF. The chain employs TRBV10-3 and TRBJ2-6; 10 bases fit TRBD1. Per germline, CDR1 ENHRY and CDR2 SYGVKD. The V and J ends lost 4 bases and 0 bases, in that order; junction bases with no gene match: 9. The CDR3 extends over 19 amino acids.

This clone was detected only once. The chain recombines TRBV7-9 with TRBJ1-1, with unresolved D. The CDR3 is 15 amino acids. The V gene lost 4 bases and the J gene lost 0 bases, with 12 bases spanning the gap. Germline CDR1 and CDR2: SEHNR and FQNEAQ (reference sequence). CDR3 amino acids: CASSYSPTVNTEAFF. In DNA, the CDR3 is TGTGCCAGCAGCTATAGCCCTACTGTGAACACTGAAGCTTTCTTT.

This chain joins TRBV9 and TRBJ2-7; possible D gene TRBD2, 6 bases. V gave up 1 base and J gave up 7 bases, with 15 bases separating them. The CDR3 spans 14 residues. Germline V gene sequence: CDR1 SGDLS, CDR2 YYNGEE. CDR3 sequence (DNA): TGTGCCAGCAGCGTATCGGGGACTGTTCAGGAGCAGTACTTC. Translating it yields CASSVSGTVQEQYF.

V is TRBV28 and J is TRBJ1-1, with D uncertain. Germline assignment: CDR1 MDHEN and CDR2 SYDVKM. The CDR3 spans 10 residues. V was pared by 9 bases and J by 0 bases, with 2 bases between. The CDR3 region has the DNA TGTGCCAGTATGAACACTGAAGCTTTCTTT. Translating it yields CASMNTEAFF. Drawing the rest from reference TRBV28 and TRBJ1-1, the complete variable domain is DVKVTQSSRYLVKRTGEKVFLECVQDMDHENMFWYRQDPGLGLRLIYFSYDVKMKEKGDIPEGYSVSREKKERFSLILESASTNQTSMYLCASMNTEAFFGQGTRLTVV.

The sample holds a few counts of this clone. V gene TRBV6-2 or TRBV6-3 combines with J gene TRBJ1-2; TRBD1 is a possible D gene (5 bases). The V end lost 6 bases, the J end lost 3 bases, and 17 bases lay between the germline ends. The CDR3 runs 15 residues. The germline V gene encodes CDR1 MNHEY and CDR2 SVGEGT. CDR3 in amino acids: CASSSGTKGDYGYTF. The CDR3 DNA is TGTGCCAGCAGCTCCGGGACCAAGGGTGACTATGGCTACACCTTC.

The chain links TRBV10-3 to TRBJ1-1; possibly TRBD1 for D (6 bases). V was clipped by 7 bases and J by 5 bases, with 11 bases between them. The CDR3 is 12 residues long. CDR1 and CDR2 from the germline V gene are ENHRY and SYGVKD. CDR3 sequence reads: CAIKGEGTEAFF. CDR3 coding DNA: TGTGCCATCAAGGGGGAGGGAACTGAAGCTTTCTTT.